The 11 T cell receptor beta chains reported below all come from one sample, sequenced in a study of T cells in localized non-small cell lung cancer. TCRdb's copy holds only in-frame clones and misses some; the assay was immunoSEQ multiplex PCR. The top ten clones hold 4% to 5% of a sample with fewer than 25,000 clones, 85% to 95% of them seen once. The material was peripheral blood, obtained before any cancer treatment. Receptors originate from a male donor older than 55 with stage I squamous cell lung carcinoma.

V and J are TRBV28 and TRBJ2-7, with 11 bases fitting TRBD2. The CDR3 is 14 residues long. CDR1 MDHEN and CDR2 SYDVKM come from the germline V gene. Unmatched junction bases numbered 4, after V lost 9 bases and J lost 0 bases. CDR3 sequence reads: CASNSGRASYEQYF. The CDR3 nucleotides read TGTGCCAGTAATAGCGGGAGGGCCTCCTACGAGCAGTACTTC.

The rearrangement uses TRBV28 and TRBJ2-7; 8 nucleotides align to TRBD2. From germline, CDR1 is MDHEN and CDR2 SYDVKM. Losses at the gene ends were 7 bases for V and 6 bases for J; bases not matched to a gene: 17. CDR3 size: 16 residues. CDR3 protein: CASTASGGPFIAEQYF. In DNA form, the CDR3 reads TGTGCCAGCACCGCGTCGGGAGGGCCGTTTATTGCCGAGCAGTACTTC.

The chain is built from TRBV10-1 and TRBJ2-3, with 9 bases identical to TRBD1. Trimming at V came to 1 base and at J to 4 bases, leaving 9 bases not matched to a gene. Germline assignment: CDR1 WNHNN and CDR2 SYGVQD (reference sequence). The CDR3 has 17 amino acids. CDR3 amino acids: CASSEYPDRGDADTQYF. Here the CDR3 DNA reads TGCGCCAGCAGTGAGTACCCGGACAGGGGTGATGCAGATACGCAGTATTTT.

The rearrangement uses TRBV4-1 and TRBJ1-3, with 8 nucleotides matching TRBD1. The CDR3 has 18 amino acids. V lost 0 bases to trimming and J lost 0 bases; unmatched junction nucleotides: 7. Germline V CDR1 and CDR2: MGHRA, YSYEKL. The CDR3 region has the DNA TGCGCCAGCAGCCAAGAGGGGGGGACAGGAGACTCTGGAAACACCATATATTTT. This encodes CASSQEGGTGDSGNTIYF.

This rearrangement joins TRBV19 to TRBJ2-6, with TRBD1 as a possible D gene (6 bases). Germline V gene lookup returns CDR1 LNHDA and CDR2 SQIVND (reference sequence). V lost 6 bases and J 4 bases, leaving 16 bases between the germline ends. The CDR3 is 16 amino acids. The CDR3 spells CASRPSTGTGANVLTF. DNA for the CDR3: TGTGCCAGTAGACCGTCAACAGGGACCGGGGCCAACGTCCTGACTTTC.

The chain uses TRBV6-6 and TRBJ2-7; no definite D call. V lost 5 bases to trimming and J lost 5 bases, with 7 bases between them. The CDR3 totals 11 residues. Germline V lookup: CDR1 MNHNY, CDR2 SVGAGI (reference sequence). CDR3 DNA sequence: TGTGCCAGCAGTCCGAAAAACGAGCAGTACTTC. It specifies CASSPKNEQYF.

CDR3 nucleotide sequence: TGTGCCAGCAGTTCTAGAGGGGAGGGCGATGAAAAACTGTTTTTT. Translated: CASSSRGEGDEKLFF. The chain combines TRBV28 with TRBJ1-4; TRBD1 might be the D (5 bases). The germline V gene has CDR1 MDHEN and CDR2 SYDVKM. Trimming cost V 4 bases and J 6 bases, with 15 bases left between them. This CDR3 region has 15 residues.

The CDR3 region has the DNA TGTGCCAGCAGTCCACAGGGCAACGGGGCCAACGTCCTGACTTTC. The encoded protein is CASSPQGNGANVLTF. The rearrangement uses TRBV28 and TRBJ2-6; a possible D gene is TRBD1 (6 bases). Germline CDR1 MDHEN, CDR2 SYDVKM. This CDR3 is built from 15 residues. V was cut by 5 bases and J by 4 bases, with 12 bases left in between.

The chain is built from TRBV30 and TRBJ2-7, with 8 bases identical to TRBD2. This CDR3 is 14 amino acids long. Germline CDR1 reads GTSNPN; CDR2 reads SVGIG (reference sequence). J was trimmed by 6 bases and V by 0 bases; bases with no gene match: 7. Written as DNA, the CDR3 is TGTGCCTGGAGTGTCCCAGCGGGAGTGTTCGAGCAGTACTTC. It yields the protein CAWSVPAGVFEQYF. The entire variable domain, with the rest obtained from reference TRBV30 and TRBJ2-7, is as follows: SQTIHQWPATLVQPVGSPLSLECTVEGTSNPNLYWYRQAAGRGLQLLFYSVGIGQISSEVPQNLSASRPQDRQFILSSKKLLLSDSGFYLCAWSVPAGVFEQYFGPGTRLTVT.

The V call is TRBV25-1, the J call TRBJ2-5, with no clear D. The CDR3 contains 13 residues. Trimming took 1 base from V and 5 from J, leaving 8 bases between them. Germline CDR1 is MGHDK and CDR2 is SYGVNS. The CDR3: CASSESWRETQYF. Here the CDR3 DNA reads TGTGCCAGCAGTGAATCCTGGCGGGAGACCCAGTACTTC. The full variable domain, with the rest looked up from reference TRBV25-1 and TRBJ2-5, is EADIYQTPRYLVIGTGKKITLECSQTMGHDKMYWYQQDPGMELHLIHYSYGVNSTEKGDLSSESTVSRIRTEHFPLTLESARPSHTSQYLCASSESWRETQYFGPGTRLLVL.

J is TRBJ2-5 and V is TRBV4-2; TRBD1 matches at 9 bases. Per germline, CDR1 LGHNA and CDR2 YNFKEQ. V lost 5 bases to trimming and J lost 7 bases; unmatched junction nucleotides: 14. CDR3 length: 16 amino acids. CDR3 coding DNA: TGTGCCAGCAGCATAGAATCCGGGACAGGGCTGGGGACCCAGTACTTC. This codes for CASSIESGTGLGTQYF.